The TCR beta chain under discussion was sequenced for a study of T cells in Graves' hyperthyroidism and ophthalmopathy. This clonotype was recorded at least ten times. Antigen unknown. What was amplified from RNA transcripts were TCR beta CDR3 regions. When the TCR CDR3 underwent first-round RT-PCR, the HTBI primer set was used. TCRdb redid the calling of the multiplex PCR reads with MiXCR, one entry per CDR3 protein. The data show under 400,000 distinct CDR3 sequences, around 18% seen once. Uncontrolled infection, other autoimmune disease, pregnancy or lactation disqualified patients from enrolment. PBMCs were sourced from approximately 10 ml fresh peripheral blood. Broader study findings: Appearing also in blood were most of the thyroid clonotypes expanded above 0.001.

Germline V gene sequence: CDR1 MDHEN, CDR2 SYDVKM. This CDR3 has 18 amino acids. V shed 3 bases, J shed 7 bases, and the junction held 16 bases outside the gene matches. The TCR originated in a woman in her 40s with Graves' ophthalmopathy. This chain links TRBV28 with TRBJ2-2, with 8 bases fitting TRBD1. Sequenced: blood. The CDR3 region has the DNA TGTGCCAGCAGTTTCCTCACCCTGGGGACAGGTTCATACGGGGAGCTGTTTTTT. Translated: CASSFLTLGTGSYGELFF.